The rows below give T cell receptor beta chains drawn from one sample of a study of PD-1 blockade in classical Hodgkin lymphoma. Clones were read by immunoSEQ multiplex PCR, and TCRdb kept only the in-frame ones, dropping some. The table has about 40,000 clones, 76% seen once; the top ten hold roughly 9.8%. The material was peripheral blood mononuclear cells (PBMCs), obtained at baseline. Receptor source: a human donor with classical Hodgkin lymphoma. Both conserved end residues are part of each CDR3. D genes are given only for firm matches. Expanded clones get a size class; other rows say once, few or many, or leave the size out.

D: TRBD2
V: TRBV19
size: -
J: TRBJ2-1
CDR3: CASSIVGGDNEQFF
DNA: TGTGCCAGTAGTATAGTGGGAGGGGACAATGAGCAGTTCTTC

D: -
V: TRBV27
size: -
J: TRBJ2-4
CDR3: CASSLSVSDFKNIQYF
DNA: TGTGCCAGCAGTTTATCGGTATCCGATTTTAAAAACATTCAGTACTTC

D: -
V: TRBV30
size: few
J: TRBJ1-1
CDR3: CAWSEGLNTEAFF
DNA: TGTGCCTGGAGTGAGGGGCTGAACACTGAAGCTTTCTTT

D: -
V: TRBV6-5
size: -
J: TRBJ1-6
CDR3: CASRLGQYSPLHF
DNA: TGTGCCAGCAGACTTGGACAGTATTCACCCCTCCACTTT

D: TRBD1
V: TRBV28
size: few
J: TRBJ2-2
CDR3: CASSPTGTGKLFF
DNA: TGTGCCAGCAGTCCCACCGGGACAGGGAAGCTGTTTTTT

D: -
V: TRBV11-2
size: -
J: TRBJ2-5
CDR3: CASSLGPETQYF
DNA: TGTGCCAGCAGCCTCGGACCGGAGACCCAGTACTTC

D: -
V: TRBV5-4
size: -
J: TRBJ2-7
CDR3: CASSPGFRNGEQYF
DNA: TGTGCCAGCAGCCCGGGATTTAGAAATGGCGAGCAGTACTTC

D: -
V: TRBV14
size: -
J: TRBJ2-7
CDR3: CASSQDLGAFSYEQYF
DNA: TGTGCCAGCAGCCAAGATCTTGGAGCGTTCTCCTACGAGCAGTACTTC

D: TRBD2
V: TRBV9
size: -
J: TRBJ2-7
CDR3: CASSPSSSGFSYEQYF
DNA: TGTGCCAGCAGCCCGTCTTCTAGCGGATTCTCCTACGAGCAGTACTTC

D: TRBD2
V: TRBV18
size: -
J: TRBJ2-3
CDR3: CASSTGLAAVTDTQYF
DNA: TGTGCCAGCTCAACCGGACTAGCGGCTGTCACAGATACGCAGTATTTT

D: TRBD1
V: TRBV19
size: few
J: TRBJ2-7
CDR3: CASSIGGTGTYEQYF
DNA: TGTGCCAGTAGTATAGGAGGGACAGGGACGTACGAGCAGTACTTC

D: TRBD2
V: TRBV7-8
size: -
J: TRBJ2-7
CDR3: CASSLGHPGLAFSYEQYF
DNA: TGTGCCAGCAGCCTCGGACATCCGGGACTAGCGTTCTCCTACGAGCAGTACTTC

D: TRBD2
V: TRBV7-2
size: -
J: TRBJ2-5
CDR3: CASSLRGGRETQYF
DNA: TGTGCCAGCAGCCTCCGGGGGGGCCGGGAGACCCAGTACTTC

D: -
V: TRBV2
size: -
J: TRBJ1-2
CDR3: CASSEAPGGGSLMGYTF
DNA: TGTGCCAGCAGTGAGGCCCCGGGGGGGGGCTCCCTTATGGGCTACACCTTC

D: -
V: TRBV6-5
size: -
J: TRBJ1-4
CDR3: CASSYSLGGNEKLFF
DNA: TGTGCCAGCAGTTACTCGTTAGGCGGGAATGAAAAACTGTTTTTT

D: -
V: TRBV6-6
size: few
J: TRBJ2-3
CDR3: CASSYSGLSTDTQYF
DNA: TGTGCCAGCAGTTACTCGGGACTGAGCACAGATACGCAGTATTTT